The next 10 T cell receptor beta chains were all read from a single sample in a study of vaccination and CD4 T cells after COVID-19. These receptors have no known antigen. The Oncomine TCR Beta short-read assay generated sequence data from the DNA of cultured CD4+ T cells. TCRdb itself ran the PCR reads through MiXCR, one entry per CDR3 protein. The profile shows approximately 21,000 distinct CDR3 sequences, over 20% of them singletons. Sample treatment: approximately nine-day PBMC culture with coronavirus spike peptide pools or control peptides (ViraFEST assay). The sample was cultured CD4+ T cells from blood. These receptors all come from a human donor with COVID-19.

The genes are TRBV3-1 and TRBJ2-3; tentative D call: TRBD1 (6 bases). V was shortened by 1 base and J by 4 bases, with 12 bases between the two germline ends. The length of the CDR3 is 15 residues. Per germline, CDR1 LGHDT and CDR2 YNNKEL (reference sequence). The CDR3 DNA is TGTGCCAGCAGCCAAGTCCCCAGGGGACCAGATACGCAGTATTTT. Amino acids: CASSQVPRGPDTQYF.

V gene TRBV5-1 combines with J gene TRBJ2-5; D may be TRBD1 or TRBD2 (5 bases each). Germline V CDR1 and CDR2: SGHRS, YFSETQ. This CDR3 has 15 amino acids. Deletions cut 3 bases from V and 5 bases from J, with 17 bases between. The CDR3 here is CASSSPGRQAETQYF. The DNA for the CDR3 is TGCGCCAGCAGCTCCCCGGGACGCCAGGCGGAGACCCAGTACTTC.

The CDR3 loop is CASSPSRYTEAFF. The CDR3 nucleotides read TGTGCCAGCTCACCGAGTCGTTACACTGAAGCTTTCTTT. The chain employs TRBV18 and TRBJ1-1, with D hard to call. Trimming took 3 bases from V and 3 from J, leaving 8 bases between them. The CDR3 consists of 13 residues. Germline V gene lookup returns CDR1 KGHSH and CDR2 LQKENI.

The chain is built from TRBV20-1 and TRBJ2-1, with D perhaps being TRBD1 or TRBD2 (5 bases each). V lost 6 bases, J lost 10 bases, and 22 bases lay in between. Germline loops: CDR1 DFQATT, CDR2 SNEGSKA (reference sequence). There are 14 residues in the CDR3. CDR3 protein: CSAIRDGGPREQFF. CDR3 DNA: TGCAGTGCCATCCGGGACGGAGGCCCCCGGGAGCAGTTCTTC.

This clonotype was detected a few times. CDR3 protein: CASSVRAAEAFF. As DNA, the CDR3 is TGTGCCAGCAGCGTCCGGGCGGCTGAAGCTTTCTTT. J is TRBJ1-1 and V is TRBV7-9, with D uncertain. The germline CDR1 and CDR2 sequences are SEHNR and FQNEAQ (reference sequence). This CDR3 spans 12 amino acids. Trimming shortened V by 5 bases and J by 6 bases, and 10 bases separated the two germline ends.

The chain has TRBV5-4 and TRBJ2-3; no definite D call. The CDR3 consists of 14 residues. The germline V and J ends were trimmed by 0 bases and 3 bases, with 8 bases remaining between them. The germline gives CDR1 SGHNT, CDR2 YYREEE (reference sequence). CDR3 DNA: TGTGCCAGCAGCTTGGGCCGACGTACAGATACGCAGTATTTT. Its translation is CASSLGRRTDTQYF.

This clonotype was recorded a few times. This CDR3 is CASSPLPDTQYF. CDR3 nucleotides: TGTGCCAGCAGTCCTCTTCCCGATACGCAGTATTTT. The J gene is TRBJ2-3, the V gene TRBV12-3 or TRBV12-4, with D uncertain. The V end lost 5 bases, the J end lost 6 bases, and 9 bases lay between the germline ends. This CDR3 spans 12 amino acids.

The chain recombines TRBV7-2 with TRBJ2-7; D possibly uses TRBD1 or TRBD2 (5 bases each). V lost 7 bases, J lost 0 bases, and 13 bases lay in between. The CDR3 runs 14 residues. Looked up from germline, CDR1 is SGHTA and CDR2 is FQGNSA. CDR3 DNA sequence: TGTGCCAGCACCTCGGGGCAGACCTCCTACGAGCAGTACTTC. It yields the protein CASTSGQTSYEQYF.

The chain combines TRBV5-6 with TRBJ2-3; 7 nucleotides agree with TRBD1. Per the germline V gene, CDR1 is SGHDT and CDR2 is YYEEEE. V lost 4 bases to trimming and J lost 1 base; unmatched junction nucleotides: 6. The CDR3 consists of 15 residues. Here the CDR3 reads CASSIRQGRTDTQYF. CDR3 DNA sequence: TGTGCCAGCAGCATCCGACAGGGACGCACAGATACGCAGTATTTT.

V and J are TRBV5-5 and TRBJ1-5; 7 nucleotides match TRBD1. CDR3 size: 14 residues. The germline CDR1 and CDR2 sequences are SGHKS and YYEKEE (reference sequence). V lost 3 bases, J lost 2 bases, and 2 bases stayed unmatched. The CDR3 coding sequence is TGTGCCAGCAGCTCTGGGACAGGCAATCAGCCCCAGCATTTT. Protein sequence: CASSSGTGNQPQHF.